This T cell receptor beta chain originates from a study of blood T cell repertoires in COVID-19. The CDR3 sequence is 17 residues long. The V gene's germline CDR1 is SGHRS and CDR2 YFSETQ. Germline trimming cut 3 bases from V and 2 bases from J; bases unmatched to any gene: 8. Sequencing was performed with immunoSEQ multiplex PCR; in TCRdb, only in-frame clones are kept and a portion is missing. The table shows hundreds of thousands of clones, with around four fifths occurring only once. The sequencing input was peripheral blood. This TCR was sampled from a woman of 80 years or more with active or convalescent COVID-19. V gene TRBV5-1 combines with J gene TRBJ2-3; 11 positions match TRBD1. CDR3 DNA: TGCGCCAGCAGCTACGGACAGGGGGCAGGGGTCACAGATACGCAGTATTTT. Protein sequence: CASSYGQGAGVTDTQYF.